The rows below give T cell receptor beta chains drawn from one sample of a study of cytomegalovirus exposure and HLA in healthy donors. Profiling relied on immunoSEQ multiplex PCR, and the TCRdb table lists in-frame clones only, not all of them. There are about 130,000 clones in the sample, with about 2.2% held by the top ten. The specimen was PBMCs. Receptors were obtained from a man between 35 and 55 years old in good health and CMV-seronegative. Each CDR3 is given with its conserved first and last residue. D genes are given only for firm matches. A clone size is listed for some rows: how often the clone was seen (once, few, many), or a class if it is expanded.

abundance,v_gene,d_gene,CDR3aa
.,TRBV30,TRBD1,CAWIRTPGQGAGYTF
.,TRBV5-1,TRBD2,CASSWSPGLAGSYEQYF
.,TRBV11-3,TRBD1,CASSRQGGYTGELFF
.,TRBV18,.,CASSLQSSVSTGELFF
.,TRBV10-3,TRBD1,CAISMTRTGFSYEQYF
.,TRBV2,TRBD1,CASSQDRASNEQFF
.,TRBV18,.,CASSLAQDYQPQHF
.,TRBV11-2,.,CASSLGLRQTEQYF
.,TRBV7-2,.,CASSLAAGGYWELFF
.,TRBV28,.,CASAGDTQYF
.,TRBV29-1,.,CSVAHSGLGGYTF
.,TRBV9,TRBD1,CASSARQGAANEQFF
.,TRBV6-5,TRBD2,CASGLAGGYEQYF
.,TRBV9,TRBD2,CASSVGGRAAEQFF
.,TRBV5-1,.,CASSPEGSRRTDTQYF
.,TRBV19,TRBD1,CASGFWTGVKGNEQFF
.,TRBV18,.,CASSPLPVYEQYF
.,TRBV19,.,CASSMPGDKLVNTEAFF
.,TRBV7-2,.,CASSLAGVSSYEQYF
.,TRBV10-2,TRBD1,CASSESMDRRNQPQHF
.,TRBV7-2,.,CASSLQGTGANVLTF
.,TRBV5-1,TRBD1,CASSWTGPNYGYTF
.,TRBV5-3,.,CARSNLNRLAKNIQYF
.,TRBV4-2,.,CASSQEAEGAGEQYF
.,TRBV5-4,TRBD2,CASSSGRGRGTGELFF
.,TRBV5-1,TRBD1,CASSSTGRSTDTQYF
.,TRBV6-5,TRBD2,CASSGGGRAVETQYF
.,TRBV30,.,CAWSNQGGTGELFF
.,TRBV2,TRBD1,CASRPGQGAGGYTF
.,TRBV9,.,CASSPVGGMNEQFF
.,TRBV18,.,CASSPSTLETQYF
.,TRBV6-1,.,CASRERGTEAFF
.,TRBV11-2,TRBD2,CASSLDGGRDGTQYF
.,TRBV27,.,CASSRVPSLFNYGYTF
.,TRBV4-1,.,CASSQDPGFIYGYTF
.,TRBV2,.,CASSGTGYTEAFF
medium-sized,TRBV9,TRBD2,CASSRGLAGGHNEQFF